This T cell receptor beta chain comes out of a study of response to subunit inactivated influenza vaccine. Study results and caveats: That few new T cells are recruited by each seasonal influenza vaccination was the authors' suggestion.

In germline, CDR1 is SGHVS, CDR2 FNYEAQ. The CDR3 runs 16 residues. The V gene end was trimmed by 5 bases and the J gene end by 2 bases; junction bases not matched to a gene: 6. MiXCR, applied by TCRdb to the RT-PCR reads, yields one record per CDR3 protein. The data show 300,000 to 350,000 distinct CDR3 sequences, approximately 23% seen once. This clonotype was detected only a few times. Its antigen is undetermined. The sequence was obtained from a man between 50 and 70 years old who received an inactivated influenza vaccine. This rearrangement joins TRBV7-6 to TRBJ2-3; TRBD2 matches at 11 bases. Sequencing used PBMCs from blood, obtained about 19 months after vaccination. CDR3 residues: CASSPGLAGLTDTQYF. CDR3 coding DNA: TGTGCCAGCAGCCCCGGACTAGCGGGCCTCACAGATACGCAGTATTTT.